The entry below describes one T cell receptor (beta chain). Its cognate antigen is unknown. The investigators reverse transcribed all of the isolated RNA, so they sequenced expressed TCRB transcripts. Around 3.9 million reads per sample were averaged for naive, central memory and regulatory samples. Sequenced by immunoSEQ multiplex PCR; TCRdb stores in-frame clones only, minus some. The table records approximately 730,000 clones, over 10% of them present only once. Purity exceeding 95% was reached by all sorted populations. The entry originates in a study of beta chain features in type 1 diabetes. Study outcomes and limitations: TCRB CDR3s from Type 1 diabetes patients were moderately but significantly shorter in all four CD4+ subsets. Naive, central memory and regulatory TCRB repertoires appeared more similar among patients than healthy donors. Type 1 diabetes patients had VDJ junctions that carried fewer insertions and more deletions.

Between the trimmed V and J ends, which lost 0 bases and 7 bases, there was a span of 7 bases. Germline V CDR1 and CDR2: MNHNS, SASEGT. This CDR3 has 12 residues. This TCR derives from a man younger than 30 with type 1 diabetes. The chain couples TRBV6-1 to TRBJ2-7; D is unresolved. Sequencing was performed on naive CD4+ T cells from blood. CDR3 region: CASSEAIGEQYF. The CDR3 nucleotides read TGTGCCAGCAGTGAAGCTATAGGGGAGCAGTACTTC.